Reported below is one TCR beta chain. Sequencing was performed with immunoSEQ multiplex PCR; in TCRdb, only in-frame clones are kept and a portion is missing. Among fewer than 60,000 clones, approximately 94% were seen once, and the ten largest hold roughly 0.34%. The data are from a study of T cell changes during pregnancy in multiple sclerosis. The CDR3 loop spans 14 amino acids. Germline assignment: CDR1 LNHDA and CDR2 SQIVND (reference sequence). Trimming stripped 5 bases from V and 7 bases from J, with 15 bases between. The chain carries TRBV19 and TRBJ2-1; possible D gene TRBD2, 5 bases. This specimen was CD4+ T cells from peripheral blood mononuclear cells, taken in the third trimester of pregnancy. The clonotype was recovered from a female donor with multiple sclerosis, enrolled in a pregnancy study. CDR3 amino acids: CASSYLRAVNEQFF. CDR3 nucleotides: TGTGCCAGTAGTTATTTGAGGGCCGTAAATGAGCAGTTCTTC.